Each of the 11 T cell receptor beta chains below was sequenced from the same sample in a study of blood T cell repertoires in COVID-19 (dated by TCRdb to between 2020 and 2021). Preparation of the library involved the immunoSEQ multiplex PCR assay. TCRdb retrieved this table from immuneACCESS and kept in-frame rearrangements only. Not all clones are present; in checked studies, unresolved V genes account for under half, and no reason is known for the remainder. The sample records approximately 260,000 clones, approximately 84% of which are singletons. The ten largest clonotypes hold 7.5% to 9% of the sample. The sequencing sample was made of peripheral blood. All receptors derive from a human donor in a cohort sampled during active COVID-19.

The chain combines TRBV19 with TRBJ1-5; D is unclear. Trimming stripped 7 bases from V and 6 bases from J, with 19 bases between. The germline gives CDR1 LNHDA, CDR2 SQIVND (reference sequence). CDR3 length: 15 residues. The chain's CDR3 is CASTYRGSESQPQHF. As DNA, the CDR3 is TGTGCCAGTACTTATAGAGGCAGCGAGAGTCAGCCCCAGCATTTT.

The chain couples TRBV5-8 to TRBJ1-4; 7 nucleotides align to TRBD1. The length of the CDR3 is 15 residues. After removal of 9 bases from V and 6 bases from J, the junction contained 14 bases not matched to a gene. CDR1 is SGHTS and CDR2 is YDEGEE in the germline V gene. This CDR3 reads CANQPGGYWDEKLFF. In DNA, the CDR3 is TGTGCCAACCAGCCAGGGGGGTATTGGGATGAAAAACTGTTTTTT. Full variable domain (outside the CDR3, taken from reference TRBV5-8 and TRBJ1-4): EAGVTQSPTHLIKTRGQQATLRCSPISGHTSVYWYQQALGLGLQFLLWYDEGEERNRGNFPPRFSGRQFPNYSSELNVNALELEDSALYLCANQPGGYWDEKLFFGSGTQLSVL.

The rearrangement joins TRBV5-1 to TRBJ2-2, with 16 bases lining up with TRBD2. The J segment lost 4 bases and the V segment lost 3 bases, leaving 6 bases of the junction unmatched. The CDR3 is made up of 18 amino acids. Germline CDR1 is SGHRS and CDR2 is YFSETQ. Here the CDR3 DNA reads TGCGCCAGCAGCTCGGGACTAGCGGGAGGGCCGGTCACCGGGGAGCTGTTTTTT. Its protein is CASSSGLAGGPVTGELFF.

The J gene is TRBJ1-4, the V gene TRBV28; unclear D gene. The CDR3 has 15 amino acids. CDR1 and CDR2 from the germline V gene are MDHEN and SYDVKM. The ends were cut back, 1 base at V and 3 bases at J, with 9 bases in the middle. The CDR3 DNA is TGTGCCAGCAGTTTATATGGCAGTTCTAATGAAAAACTGTTTTTT. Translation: CASSLYGSSNEKLFF.

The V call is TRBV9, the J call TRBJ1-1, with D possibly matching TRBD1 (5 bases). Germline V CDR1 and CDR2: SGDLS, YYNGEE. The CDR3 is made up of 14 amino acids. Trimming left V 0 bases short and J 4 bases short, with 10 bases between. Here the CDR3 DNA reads TGTGCCAGCAGCGTAGCGGGGGTCGGCACTGAAGCTTTCTTT. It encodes CASSVAGVGTEAFF. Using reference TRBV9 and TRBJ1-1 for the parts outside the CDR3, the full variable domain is DSGVTQTPKHLITATGQRVTLRCSPRSGDLSVYWYQQSLDQGLQFLIQYYNGEERAKGNILERFSAQQFPDLHSELNLSSLELGDSALYFCASSVAGVGTEAFFGQGTRLTVV.

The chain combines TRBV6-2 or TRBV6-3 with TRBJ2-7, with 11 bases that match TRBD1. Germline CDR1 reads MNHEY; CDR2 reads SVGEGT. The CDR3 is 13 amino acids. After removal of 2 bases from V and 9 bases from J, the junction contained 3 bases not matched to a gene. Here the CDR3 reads CASSYRTGGWQYF. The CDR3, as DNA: TGTGCCAGCAGTTACCGGACAGGGGGCTGGCAGTACTTC.

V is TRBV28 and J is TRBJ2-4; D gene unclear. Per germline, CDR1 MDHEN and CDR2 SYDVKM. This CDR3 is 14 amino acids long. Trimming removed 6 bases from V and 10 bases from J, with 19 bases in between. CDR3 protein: CASRSDQIRLIQYF. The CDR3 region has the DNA TGTGCCAGCAGGAGCGACCAGATACGATTAATTCAGTACTTC.

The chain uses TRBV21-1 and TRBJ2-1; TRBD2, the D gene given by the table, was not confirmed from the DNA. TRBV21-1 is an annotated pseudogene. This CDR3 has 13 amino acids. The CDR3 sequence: CASSSRTRGEQFF. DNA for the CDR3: TGTGCCAGCAGCTCCCGGACTAGGGGTGAGCAGTTCTTC.

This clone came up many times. For the CDR3, the DNA is TGTGCCACCAGTGATCATCAGCGGGGGGGGACCGGGGAGCTGTTTTTT. Encoded protein: CATSDHQRGGTGELFF. The chain employs TRBV24-1 and TRBJ2-2; TRBD2 matches at 10 bases. J lost 5 bases, V lost 3 bases, and 5 bases had no gene match. CDR1 and CDR2 from the germline V gene are KGHDR and SFDVKD. The CDR3 covers 16 residues.

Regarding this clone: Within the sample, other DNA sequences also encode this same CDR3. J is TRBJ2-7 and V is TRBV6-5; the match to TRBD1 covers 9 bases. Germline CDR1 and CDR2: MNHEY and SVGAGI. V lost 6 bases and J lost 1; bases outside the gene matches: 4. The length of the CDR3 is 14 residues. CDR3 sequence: CASRRQGGSYEQYF. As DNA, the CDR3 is TGTGCCAGCAGGCGACAGGGGGGTTCCTACGAGCAGTACTTC.

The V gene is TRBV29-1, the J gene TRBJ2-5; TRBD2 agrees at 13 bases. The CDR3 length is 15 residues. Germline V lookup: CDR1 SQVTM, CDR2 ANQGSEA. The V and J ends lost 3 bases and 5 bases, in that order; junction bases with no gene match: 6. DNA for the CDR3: TGCAGCGTTGATCGGACTAGCGGGAGTGGGGAGACCCAGTACTTC. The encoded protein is CSVDRTSGSGETQYF.